Given below is one TCR beta chain in context. This entry belongs to a study of technical replicates of blood from several donors. Profiling relied on immunoSEQ multiplex PCR, and the TCRdb table lists in-frame clones only, not all of them. Among about 80,000 clones listed, roughly nine tenths were seen once. The V gene's germline CDR1 is SGDLS and CDR2 YYNGEE. The length of the CDR3 is 15 residues. Trimming cost V 0 bases and J 4 bases, with 10 bases left between them. Sequencing input: T cells isolated from PBMCs. The clonotype originates from a human donor in good health. The V call is TRBV9, the J call TRBJ1-4; D call uncertain. Here the CDR3 DNA reads TGTGCCAGCAGCGTAGGATCGGTACTTAATGAAAAACTGTTTTTT. Protein sequence: CASSVGSVLNEKLFF.